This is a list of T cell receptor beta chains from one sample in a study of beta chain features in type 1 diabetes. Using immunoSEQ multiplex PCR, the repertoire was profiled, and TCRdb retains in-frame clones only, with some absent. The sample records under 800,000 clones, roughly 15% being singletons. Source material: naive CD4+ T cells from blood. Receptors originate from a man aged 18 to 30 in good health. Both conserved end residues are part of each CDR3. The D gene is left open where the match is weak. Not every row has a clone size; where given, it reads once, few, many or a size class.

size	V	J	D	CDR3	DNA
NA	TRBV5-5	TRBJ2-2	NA	CASSSMTQNTGELFF	TGTGCCAGCAGCTCTATGACACAAAACACCGGGGAGCTGTTTTTT
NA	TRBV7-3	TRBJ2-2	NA	CASGLAATGELFF	TGTGCCAGCGGCCTAGCTGCCACCGGGGAGCTGTTTTTT
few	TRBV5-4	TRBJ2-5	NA	CASSLDPGETQYF	TGTGCCAGCAGCTTGGACCCAGGAGAGACCCAGTACTTC
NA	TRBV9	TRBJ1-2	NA	CASSGPPRGGYTF	TGTGCCAGCAGCGGCCCCCCTAGGGGGGGCTACACCTTC
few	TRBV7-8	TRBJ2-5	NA	CASSRQKETQYF	TGTGCCAGCAGCCGACAAAAAGAGACCCAGTACTTC
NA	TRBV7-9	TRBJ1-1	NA	CASSEAWRGTEAFF	TGTGCCAGCAGTGAGGCTTGGAGAGGCACTGAAGCTTTCTTT
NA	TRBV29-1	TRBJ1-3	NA	CSVVRPRGNTIYF	TGCAGCGTTGTGCGACCGCGGGGAAACACCATATATTTT
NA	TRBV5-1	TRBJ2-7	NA	CASSLLDSTYEQYF	TGCGCCAGCAGCTTGTTGGACAGCACCTACGAGCAGTACTTC
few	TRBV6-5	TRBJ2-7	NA	CASSQIGLALYEQYF	TGTGCCAGCAGTCAAATCGGACTTGCTCTGTACGAGCAGTACTTC
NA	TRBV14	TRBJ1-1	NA	CASSWGGSTEAFF	TGTGCCAGCAGCTGGGGGGGTAGCACTGAAGCTTTCTTT
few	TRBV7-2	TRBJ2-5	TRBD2	CASSLGLAGEQETQYF	TGTGCCAGCAGCCTGGGACTAGCGGGGGAGCAAGAGACCCAGTACTTC
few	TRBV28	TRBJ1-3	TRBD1	CASSTTGPGSGNTIYF	TGTGCCAGCAGTACGACAGGGCCTGGCTCTGGAAACACCATATATTTT
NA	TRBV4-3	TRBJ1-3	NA	CASSQGGTASGNTIYF	TGCGCCAGCAGCCAAGGAGGGACGGCCTCTGGAAACACCATATATTTT
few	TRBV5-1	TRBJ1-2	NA	CASSQSSGDYTF	TGCGCCAGCAGCCAATCCTCAGGGGACTACACCTTC
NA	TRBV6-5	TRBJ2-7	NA	CASSYGGRSYEQYF	TGTGCCAGCAGTTACGGGGGGCGGTCGTACGAGCAGTACTTC
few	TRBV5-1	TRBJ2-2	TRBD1	CASSVTTGHTGELFF	TGCGCCAGCTCAGTGACGACAGGGCACACCGGGGAGCTGTTTTTT
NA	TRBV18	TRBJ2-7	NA	CASSPPQGRGYEQYF	TGTGCCAGCTCACCACCCCAGGGGAGGGGATACGAGCAGTACTTC
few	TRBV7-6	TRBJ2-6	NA	CASSQSNVLTF	TGTGCCAGCAGCCAATCCAACGTCCTGACTTTC
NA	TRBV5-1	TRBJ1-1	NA	CASSLIPNTEAFF	TGCGCCAGCAGCTTGATTCCAAACACTGAAGCTTTCTTT
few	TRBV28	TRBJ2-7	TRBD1	CASTHRDRGEQYF	TGTGCCAGCACCCACCGGGACAGGGGCGAGCAGTACTTC
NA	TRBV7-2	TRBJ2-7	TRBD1	CASSLGPGQTYEQYF	TGTGCCAGCAGCTTGGGACCGGGACAGACCTACGAGCAGTACTTC
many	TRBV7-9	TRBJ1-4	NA	CASSIPGVEEKLFF	TGTGCCAGCAGCATCCCTGGGGTGGAGGAAAAACTGTTTTTT
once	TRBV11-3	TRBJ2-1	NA	CASSPSLDSYNEQFF	TGTGCCAGCAGCCCATCACTCGACAGTTACAATGAGCAGTTCTTC
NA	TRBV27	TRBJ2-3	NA	CASSLRPRGGSTDTQYF	TGTGCCAGCAGTCTCCGCCCTAGGGGGGGCAGCACAGATACGCAGTATTTT
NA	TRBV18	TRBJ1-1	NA	CASSPLWVHEGRNTEAFF	TGTGCCAGCTCACCCTTGTGGGTACACGAGGGCAGGAACACTGAAGCTTTCTTT
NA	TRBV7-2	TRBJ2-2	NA	CASSLVIGELFF	TGTGCCAGCAGCCTCGTCATCGGGGAGCTGTTTTTT
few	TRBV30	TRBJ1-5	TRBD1	CAWSPRDRGNNQPQHF	TGTGCCTGGAGCCCCCGGGACAGGGGCAACAATCAGCCCCAGCATTTT
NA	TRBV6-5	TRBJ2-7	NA	CASSYSWQVGYEQYF	TGTGCCAGCAGTTACTCGTGGCAGGTGGGCTACGAGCAGTACTTC
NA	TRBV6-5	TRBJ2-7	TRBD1	CASSFRDRSYEQYF	TGTGCCAGCAGCTTCCGGGACAGATCCTACGAGCAGTACTTC
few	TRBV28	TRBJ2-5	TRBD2	CASVRLAGGRMETQYF	TGTGCCAGCGTACGACTAGCGGGGGGCCGTATGGAGACCCAGTACTTC
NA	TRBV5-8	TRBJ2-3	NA	CASSFTRATDTQYF	TGTGCCAGCAGCTTTACTAGGGCCACAGATACGCAGTATTTT
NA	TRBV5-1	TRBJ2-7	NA	CASSPGGLAYEQYF	TGCGCCAGCAGCCCCGGAGGCTTGGCCTACGAGCAGTACTTC
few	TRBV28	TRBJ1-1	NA	CASSSRRAEAFF	TGTGCCAGCAGTTCCCGGAGGGCTGAAGCTTTCTTT
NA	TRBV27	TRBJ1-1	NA	CASSLQMNTEAFF	TGTGCCAGCAGTTTACAGATGAACACTGAAGCTTTCTTT
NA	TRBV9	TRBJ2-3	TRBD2	CASSGLAARTDTQYF	TGTGCCAGCAGCGGACTAGCGGCTCGCACAGATACGCAGTATTTT
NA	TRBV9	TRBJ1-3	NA	CASSVAGTGSSPGNTIYF	TGTGCCAGCAGCGTAGCCGGAACAGGGTCTTCCCCTGGAAACACCATATATTTT
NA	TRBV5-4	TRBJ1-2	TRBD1	CASSLEGANYGYTF	TGTGCCAGCAGCTTGGAGGGGGCGAACTATGGCTACACCTTC
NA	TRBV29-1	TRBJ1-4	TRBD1	CSVGGQGAGKLFF	TGCAGCGTTGGTGGGCAGGGGGCAGGAAAACTGTTTTTT
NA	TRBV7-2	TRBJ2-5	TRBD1	CASSRTGVETQYF	TGTGCCAGCAGCCGGACAGGGGTGGAGACCCAGTACTTC
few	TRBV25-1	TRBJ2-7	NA	CASSETYEQYF	TGTGCCAGCAGTGAAACCTACGAGCAGTACTTC
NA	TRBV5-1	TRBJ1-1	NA	CASSLGLLMNTEAFF	TGCGCCAGCAGCTTGGGACTCCTAATGAACACTGAAGCTTTCTTT
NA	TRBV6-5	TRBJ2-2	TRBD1	CARLDRSTGELFF	TGTGCCAGATTGGACAGGTCGACCGGGGAGCTGTTTTTT
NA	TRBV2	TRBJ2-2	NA	CASSGVPLRGELFF	TGTGCCAGCAGTGGGGTCCCCCTTAGAGGGGAGCTGTTTTTT
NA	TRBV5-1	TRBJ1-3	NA	CASSLNGGSGNTIYF	TGCGCCAGCAGCTTGAACGGGGGGTCTGGAAACACCATATATTTT
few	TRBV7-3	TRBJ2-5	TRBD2	CASTPGLAPTKETQYF	TGTGCCAGCACCCCGGGACTAGCGCCGACAAAAGAGACCCAGTACTTC
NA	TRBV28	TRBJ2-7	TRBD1	CASTPSTGVRYEQYF	TGTGCCAGCACCCCTTCGACAGGGGTAAGGTACGAGCAGTACTTC
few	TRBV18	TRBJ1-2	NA	CASSPEATGNGYTF	TGTGCCAGCTCACCGGAGGCTACGGGGAATGGCTACACCTTC
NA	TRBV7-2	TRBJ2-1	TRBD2	CASSREASYNEQFF	TGTGCCAGCAGCCGGGAGGCCTCCTACAATGAGCAGTTCTTC
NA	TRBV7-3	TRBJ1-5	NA	CASSLSGDQPQHF	TGTGCCAGCAGCTTATCAGGGGACCAGCCCCAGCATTTT
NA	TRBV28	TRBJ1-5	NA	CASGVGAQPQHF	TGTGCCAGTGGGGTGGGGGCTCAGCCCCAGCATTTT
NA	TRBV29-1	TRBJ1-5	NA	CSVGQGYSNQPQHF	TGCAGCGTTGGGCAGGGGTATAGCAATCAGCCCCAGCATTTT
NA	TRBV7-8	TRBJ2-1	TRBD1	CASRERQGMYNEQFF	TGTGCCAGCAGGGAGCGACAGGGGATGTACAATGAGCAGTTCTTC
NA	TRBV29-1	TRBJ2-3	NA	CSARSTTDTQYF	TGCAGCGCCCGGTCGACCACAGATACGCAGTATTTT
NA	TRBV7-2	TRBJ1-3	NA	CASSTGGGWNTIYF	TGTGCCAGCAGCACTGGTGGGGGATGGAACACCATATATTTT
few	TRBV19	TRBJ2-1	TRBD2	CASSRGLAGVNEQFF	TGTGCCAGTAGTAGGGGACTAGCGGGAGTCAATGAGCAGTTCTTC
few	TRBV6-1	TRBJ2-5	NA	CASKEGGGVGETQYF	TGTGCCAGCAAGGAGGGGGGGGGCGTAGGAGAGACCCAGTACTTC
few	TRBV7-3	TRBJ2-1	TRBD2	CASSLKAGALNEQFF	TGTGCCAGCAGCTTAAAAGCGGGAGCCTTGAATGAGCAGTTCTTC